This TCR beta chain was recorded in a study of blood T cell repertoires in COVID-19. Study-level background: COVID-19 samples, acute and convalescent, were from the United States, Italy and Spain. T cells, B-cell-depleted T cells, or PBMCs supplied cDNA or gDNA.

How the authors handled the data: Counts of nucleated cells, estimated from reference gene primer amplification, were obtained. Method: immunoSEQ multiplex PCR; TCRdb's copy keeps in-frame clones and lacks some. V and J calls plus clone size are reproduced from that table; the DNA served to infer D and trimming. In the table there are over 600,000 clones, 85% to 90% of which are singletons. Material: peripheral blood. The clonotype comes from a woman aged 18 to 35 with acute or convalescent COVID-19.

CDR3 nucleotides: TGCGCCAGCAGCACTCGGGGACAGGGCTCCTATAATTCACCCCTCCACTTT. Translated: CASSTRGQGSYNSPLHF. This chain uses TRBV5-1 with TRBJ1-6, with 9 bases matching TRBD1. In germline, CDR1 is SGHRS, CDR2 YFSETQ. This CDR3 is built from 17 residues. Trimming took 4 bases from V and 0 from J; bases not matched to a gene: 5.